The clone carrying this TCR beta chain showed up many times. Primers targeting TRAV and TRBV primed first-strand cDNA, covering alpha and beta chains. TCRs underwent 15 to 25 PCR cycles of amplification with a constant-region primer and V-primer adapter. TCRdb reanalysed the reads using MiXCR and keeps one entry per CDR3 protein. This table holds about 97,000 distinct CDR3 sequences, less than 25% found once. This sample is part of a study of low-dose radiotherapy and immunotherapy resistance in tumors. Regarding time point: after trial treatment. Treatment reported: LDRT plus nivolumab, ipilimumab, low-dose cyclophosphamide and aspirin (RACIN trial). The germline CDR1 and CDR2 sequences are SGHNT and YYREEE (reference sequence). This CDR3 has 14 residues. Trimming removed 7 bases from V and 5 bases from J; junction bases left unmatched: 2.

The genes are TRBV5-4 and TRBJ2-2, with 13 bases matching TRBD2. This TCR was recovered from a male donor with prostate cancer. Sample: PBMCs, taken after low-dose radiotherapy plus immunotherapy. In DNA form, the CDR3 reads TGTGCCAGCTCGGGACTAGCGGGGACCGGGGAGCTGTTTTTT. Translating gives CASSGLAGTGELFF.